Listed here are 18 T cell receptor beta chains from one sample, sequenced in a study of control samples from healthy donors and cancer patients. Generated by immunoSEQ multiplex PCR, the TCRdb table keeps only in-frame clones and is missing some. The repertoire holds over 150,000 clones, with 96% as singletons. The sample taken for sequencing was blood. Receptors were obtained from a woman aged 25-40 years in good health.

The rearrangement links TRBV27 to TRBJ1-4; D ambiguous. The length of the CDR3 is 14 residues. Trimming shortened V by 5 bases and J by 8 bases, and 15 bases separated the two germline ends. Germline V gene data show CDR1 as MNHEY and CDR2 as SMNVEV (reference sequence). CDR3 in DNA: TGTGCCAGCAGTCTCACCAGGACGATCGAAAAACTGTTTTTT. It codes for CASSLTRTIEKLFF.

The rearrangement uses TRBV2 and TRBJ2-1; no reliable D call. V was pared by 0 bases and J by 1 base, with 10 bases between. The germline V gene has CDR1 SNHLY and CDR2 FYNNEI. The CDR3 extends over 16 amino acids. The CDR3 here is CASSEALMGSYNEQFF. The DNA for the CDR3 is TGTGCCAGCAGTGAAGCGCTTATGGGGTCCTACAATGAGCAGTTCTTC.

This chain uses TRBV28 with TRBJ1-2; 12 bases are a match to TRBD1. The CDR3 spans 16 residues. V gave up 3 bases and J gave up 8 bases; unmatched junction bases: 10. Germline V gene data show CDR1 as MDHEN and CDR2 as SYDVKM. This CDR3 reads CASSFTGTGGPRGYTF. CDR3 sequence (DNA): TGTGCCAGCAGTTTCACCGGGACAGGGGGCCCTAGGGGCTACACCTTC.

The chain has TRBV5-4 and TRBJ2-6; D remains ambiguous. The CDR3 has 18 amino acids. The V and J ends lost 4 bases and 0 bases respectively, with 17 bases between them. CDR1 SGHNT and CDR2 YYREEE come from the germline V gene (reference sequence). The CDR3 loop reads CASSGPAVPSSGANVLTF. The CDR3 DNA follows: TGTGCCAGCAGCGGACCTGCGGTCCCTAGCTCTGGGGCCAACGTCCTGACTTTC.

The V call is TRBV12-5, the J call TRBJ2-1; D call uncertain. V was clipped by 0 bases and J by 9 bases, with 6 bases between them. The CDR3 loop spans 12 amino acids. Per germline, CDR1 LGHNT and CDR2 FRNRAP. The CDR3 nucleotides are TGTGCTAGTGGTTTGGTACTGGGTGAGCAGTTCTTC. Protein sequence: CASGLVLGEQFF.

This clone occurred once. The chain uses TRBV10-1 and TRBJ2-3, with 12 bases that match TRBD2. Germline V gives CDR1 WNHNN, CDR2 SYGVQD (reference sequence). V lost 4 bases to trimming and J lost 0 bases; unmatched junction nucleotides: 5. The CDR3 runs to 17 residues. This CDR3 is CASSGSSGRGSTDTQYF. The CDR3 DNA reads TGCGCCAGCAGTGGCTCTAGCGGGAGGGGAAGCACAGATACGCAGTATTTT.

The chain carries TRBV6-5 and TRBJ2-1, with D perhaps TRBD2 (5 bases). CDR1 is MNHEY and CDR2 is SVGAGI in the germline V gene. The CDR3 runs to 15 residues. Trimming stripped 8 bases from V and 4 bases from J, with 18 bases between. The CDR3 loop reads CASGLRESLYNEQFF. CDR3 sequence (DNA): TGTGCCAGCGGACTGAGGGAGAGTCTTTACAATGAGCAGTTCTTC.

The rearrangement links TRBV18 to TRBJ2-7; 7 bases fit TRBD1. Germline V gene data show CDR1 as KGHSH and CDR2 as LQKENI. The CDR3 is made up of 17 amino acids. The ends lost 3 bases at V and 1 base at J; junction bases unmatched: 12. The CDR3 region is CASSPSLTGAVSYEQYF. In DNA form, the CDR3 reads TGTGCCAGCTCACCCTCATTAACAGGGGCAGTGTCCTACGAGCAGTACTTC.

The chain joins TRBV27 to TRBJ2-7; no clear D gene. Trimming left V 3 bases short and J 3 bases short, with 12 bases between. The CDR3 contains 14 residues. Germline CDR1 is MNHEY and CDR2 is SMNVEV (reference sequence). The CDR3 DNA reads TGTGCCAGCAGTTTTTCACTCCCCCTCTACGAGCAGTACTTC. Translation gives CASSFSLPLYEQYF.

CDR3 coding DNA: TGTGCCAGCAGACAAGACGGGGACTATGGCTACACCTTC. Translation gives CASRQDGDYGYTF. The chain couples TRBV28 to TRBJ1-2; D ambiguous. The germline V gene encodes CDR1 MDHEN and CDR2 SYDVKM. With 6 bases removed from V and 3 bases from J, the gap between germline ends came to 11 bases. CDR3 length: 13 amino acids.

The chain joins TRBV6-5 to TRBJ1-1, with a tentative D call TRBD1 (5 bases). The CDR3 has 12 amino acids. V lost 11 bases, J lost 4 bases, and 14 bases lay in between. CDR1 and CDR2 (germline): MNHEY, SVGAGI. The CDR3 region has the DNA TGTGCCGCCTTATCAGGGTTCACTGAAGCTTTCTTT. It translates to CAALSGFTEAFF.

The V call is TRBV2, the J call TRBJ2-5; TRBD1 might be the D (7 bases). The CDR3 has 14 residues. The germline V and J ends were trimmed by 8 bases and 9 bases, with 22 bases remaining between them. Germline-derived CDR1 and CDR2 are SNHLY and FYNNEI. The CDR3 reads CASAPGQPGGAQYF. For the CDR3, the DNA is TGTGCCAGCGCGCCGGGACAGCCCGGAGGGGCCCAGTACTTC.

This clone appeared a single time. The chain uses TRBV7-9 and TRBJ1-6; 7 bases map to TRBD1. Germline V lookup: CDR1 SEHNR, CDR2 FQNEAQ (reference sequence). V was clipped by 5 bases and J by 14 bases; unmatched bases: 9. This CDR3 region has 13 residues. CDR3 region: CASSLASGTALHF. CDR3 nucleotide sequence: TGTGCCAGCAGCCTCGCCTCCGGGACAGCCCTCCACTTT.

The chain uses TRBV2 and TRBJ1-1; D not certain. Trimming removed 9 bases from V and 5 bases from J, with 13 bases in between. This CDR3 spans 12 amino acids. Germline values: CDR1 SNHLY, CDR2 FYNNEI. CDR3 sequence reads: CARSKRETEAFF. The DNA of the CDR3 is TGTGCCAGATCCAAACGGGAGACTGAAGCTTTCTTT.

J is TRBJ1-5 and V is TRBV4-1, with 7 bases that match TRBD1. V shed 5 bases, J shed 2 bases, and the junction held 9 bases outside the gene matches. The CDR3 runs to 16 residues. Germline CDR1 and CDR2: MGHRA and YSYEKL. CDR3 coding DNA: TGCGCCAGCAGCTCCCACAGGGGACTGGGCAATCAGCCCCAGCATTTT. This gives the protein CASSSHRGLGNQPQHF.

The CDR3 DNA follows: TGTGCCAGCAGTGAAGTTGACGACTATGGCTACACCTTC. Translated: CASSEVDDYGYTF. The V and J genes are TRBV2 and TRBJ1-2; D call uncertain. In germline, CDR1 is SNHLY, CDR2 FYNNEI. Trimming cost V 1 base and J 3 bases, with 6 bases left between them. The CDR3 sequence is 13 residues long.

The CDR3, as DNA: TGTGCCAGTAGGGTACAGGGTGCGACAGATACGCAGTATTTT. This gives the protein CASRVQGATDTQYF. The chain uses TRBV19 and TRBJ2-3, with TRBD1 as a possible D gene (6 bases). The V and J ends lost 6 bases and 3 bases respectively, with 13 bases between them. Germline V gene data show CDR1 as LNHDA and CDR2 as SQIVND (reference sequence). This CDR3 has 14 amino acids.

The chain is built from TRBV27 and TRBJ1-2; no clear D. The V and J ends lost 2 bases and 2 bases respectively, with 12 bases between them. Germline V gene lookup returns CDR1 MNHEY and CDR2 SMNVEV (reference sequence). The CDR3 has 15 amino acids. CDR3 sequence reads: CASSLTQTLNYGYTF. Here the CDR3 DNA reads TGTGCCAGCAGTTTAACACAAACCCTGAACTATGGCTACACCTTC.